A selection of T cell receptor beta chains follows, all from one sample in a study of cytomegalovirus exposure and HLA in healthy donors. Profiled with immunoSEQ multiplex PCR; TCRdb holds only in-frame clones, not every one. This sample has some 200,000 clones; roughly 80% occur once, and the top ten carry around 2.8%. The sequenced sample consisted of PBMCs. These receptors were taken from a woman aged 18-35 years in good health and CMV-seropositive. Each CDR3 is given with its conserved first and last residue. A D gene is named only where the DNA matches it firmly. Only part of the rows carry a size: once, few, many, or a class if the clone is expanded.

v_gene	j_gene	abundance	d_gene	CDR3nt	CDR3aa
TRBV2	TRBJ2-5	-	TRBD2	TGTGCAAGTGGGCGGGGGGGCCTAGAGACCCAGTACTTC	CASGRGGLETQYF
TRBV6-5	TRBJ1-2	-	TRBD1	TGTGCCAGCAGACCCACAGGGGGCCTCTATGGCTACACCTTC	CASRPTGGLYGYTF
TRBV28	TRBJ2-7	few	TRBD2	TGTGCCAGCAGTTTATCTCCAGCGGGGTACGAGCAGTACTTC	CASSLSPAGYEQYF
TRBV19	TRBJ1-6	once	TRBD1	TGTGCCAGTAGTCCGGGACAGGGGGCGGCTAATAATTCACCCCTCCACTTT	CASSPGQGAANNSPLHF
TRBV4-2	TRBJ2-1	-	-	TGTGCCAGCAGCCCTCACCGGGACCCCCCCGGGGGTGAGCAGTTCTTC	CASSPHRDPPGGEQFF
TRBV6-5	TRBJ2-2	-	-	TGTGCCAGCAGCTCCCGGGGGACCGGGGAGCTGTTTTTT	CASSSRGTGELFF
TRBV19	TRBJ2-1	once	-	TGTGCCAGTAGTATAGCCCGGGGTAGTGAGCAGTTCTTC	CASSIARGSEQFF
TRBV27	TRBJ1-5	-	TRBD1	TGTGCCAGCAGTATCGGACAGGGTGGAAATCAGCCCCAGCATTTT	CASSIGQGGNQPQHF
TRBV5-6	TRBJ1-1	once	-	TGTGCCAGCAGCTTCGGGGGTTCTGGCACTGAAGCTTTCTTT	CASSFGGSGTEAFF
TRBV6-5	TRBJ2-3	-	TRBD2	TGTGCCAGCACGTCTAGCGGCAAAAGCACAGATACGCAGTATTTT	CASTSSGKSTDTQYF
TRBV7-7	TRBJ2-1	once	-	TGTGCCAGCAGCCCGACTAGTAGCAATGAGCAGTTCTTC	CASSPTSSNEQFF
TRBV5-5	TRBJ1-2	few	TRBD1	TGTGCCAGCAGCTTTCGGACAGGGGTTGGCTACACCTTC	CASSFRTGVGYTF
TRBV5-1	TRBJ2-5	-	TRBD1	TGCGCCAGCAGCCGAACACAGGGGAAAGAGACCCAGTACTTC	CASSRTQGKETQYF
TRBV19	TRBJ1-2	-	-	TGTGCCAGTAGTTTGCAAACAGGTAAAGCTGATGGCTACACCTTC	CASSLQTGKADGYTF
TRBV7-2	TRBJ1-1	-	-	TGTGCCAGCAGCGCGAGAGTAATTTCGAACACTGAAGCTTTCTTT	CASSARVISNTEAFF
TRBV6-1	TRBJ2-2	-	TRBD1	TGTGCCAGCAGTGAAGCAGGGACAGGGGGGTCCGGGGAGCTGTTTTTT	CASSEAGTGGSGELFF
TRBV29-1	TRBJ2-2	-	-	TGCAGCGTTGTGGGGGCCAACACCGGGGAGCTGTTTTTT	CSVVGANTGELFF
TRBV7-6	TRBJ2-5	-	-	TGTGCCAGCAGCCGGATTGAAGGACTAACACAGACCCAGTACTTC	CASSRIEGLTQTQYF
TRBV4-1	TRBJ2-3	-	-	TGCGCCAGCAGCCAGGTACAGCAGGGCACAGATACGCAGTATTTT	CASSQVQQGTDTQYF
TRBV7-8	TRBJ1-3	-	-	TGTGCCAGCAGCTTAGGGACACAGGGAGCTGGAAACACCATATATTTT	CASSLGTQGAGNTIYF
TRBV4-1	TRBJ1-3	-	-	TGCGCCAGCAGCCAAGATCAGGGTTCTGGAAACACCATATATTTT	CASSQDQGSGNTIYF
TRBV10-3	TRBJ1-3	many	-	TGTGCCATCAGACAACCCTCTGGAAACACCATATATTTT	CAIRQPSGNTIYF
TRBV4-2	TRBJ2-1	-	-	TGTGCCAGCAGCCAAGACGAGAAAAGGTTCAACCCAGGGAATGAGCAGTTCTTC	CASSQDEKRFNPGNEQFF
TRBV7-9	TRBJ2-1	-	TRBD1	TGTGCCAGCAGCTTTTGGGACAGGGGGATAGAGCAGTTCTTC	CASSFWDRGIEQFF
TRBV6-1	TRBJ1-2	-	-	TGTGCCAGCAGTGAAGCCCCGGGGTTGGGGTATGGCTACACCTTC	CASSEAPGLGYGYTF
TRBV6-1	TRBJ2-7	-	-	TGTGCCAGCAGTGAAGCGCGCTGGGGTCCGGGGGAGCAGTACTTC	CASSEARWGPGEQYF
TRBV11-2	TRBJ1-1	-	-	TGTGCCAGCAGTCCTATAATAAGGGGTTCTGAAGCTTTCTTT	CASSPIIRGSEAFF
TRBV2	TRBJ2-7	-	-	TGTGCCAGCAGTGAAGGACACGCTTTTTCCTACGAGCAGTACTTC	CASSEGHAFSYEQYF
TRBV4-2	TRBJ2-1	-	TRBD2	TGTGCCAGCAGCCAAGATCCTAGCGGGGTTTCAGGGAATGAGCAGTTCTTC	CASSQDPSGVSGNEQFF